What follows is one TCR beta chain and its context. In the original analysis: Amplifying reference gene primers gave estimates of nucleated cell counts. Measured with immunoSEQ multiplex PCR; TCRdb has only the in-frame clones, and not every one. The V and J calls and the clone size are those of that table, but D and trimming were determined from the DNA. This sample has 160,000 or so clones, with 80% found just once. V lost 4 bases and J lost 3; bases outside the gene matches: 7. Germline CDR1 reads KGHSH; CDR2 reads LQKENI. The CDR3 loop spans 15 amino acids. The source of the sample is a study of blood T cell repertoires in COVID-19. Study-level background: Samples representing acute and convalescent COVID-19 were sourced from the United States, Italy and Spain. In each case, the material was cDNA or gDNA derived from T cells, B-cell-depleted T cells, or PBMCs.

Sequencing used peripheral blood. The V gene is TRBV18, the J gene TRBJ1-1, with 8 positions matching TRBD1. The sequence derives from a man in his fifties or sixties with acute or convalescent COVID-19. CDR3 protein: CASSLRQGRDTEAFF. The CDR3 bases are TGTGCCAGCTCACTACGACAGGGGAGGGACACTGAAGCTTTCTTT.